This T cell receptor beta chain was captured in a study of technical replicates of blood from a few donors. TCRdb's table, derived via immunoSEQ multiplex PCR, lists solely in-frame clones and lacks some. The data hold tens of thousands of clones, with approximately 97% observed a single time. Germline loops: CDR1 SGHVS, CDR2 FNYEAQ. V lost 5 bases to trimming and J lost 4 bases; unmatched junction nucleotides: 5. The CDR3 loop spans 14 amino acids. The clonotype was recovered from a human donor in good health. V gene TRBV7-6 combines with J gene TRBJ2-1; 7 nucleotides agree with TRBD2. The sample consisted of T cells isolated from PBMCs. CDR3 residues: CASSASGTYNEQFF. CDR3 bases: TGTGCCAGCAGCGCCAGCGGGACGTACAATGAGCAGTTCTTC.